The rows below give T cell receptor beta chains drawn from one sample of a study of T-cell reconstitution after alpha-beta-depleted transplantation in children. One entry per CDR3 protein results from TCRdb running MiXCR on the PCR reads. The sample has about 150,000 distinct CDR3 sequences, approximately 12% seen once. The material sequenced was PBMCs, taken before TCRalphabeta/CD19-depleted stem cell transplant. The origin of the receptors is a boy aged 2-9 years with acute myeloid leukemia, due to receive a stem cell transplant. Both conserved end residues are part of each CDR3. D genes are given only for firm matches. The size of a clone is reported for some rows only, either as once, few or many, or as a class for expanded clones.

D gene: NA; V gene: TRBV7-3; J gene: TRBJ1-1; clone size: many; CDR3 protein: CASSLGFNTEAFF; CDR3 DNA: TGTGCCAGCAGCTTAGGGTTTAACACTGAAGCTTTCTTT
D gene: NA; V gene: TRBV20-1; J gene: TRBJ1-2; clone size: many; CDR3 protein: CSARGLVYGYTF; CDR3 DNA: TGCAGTGCTAGAGGTCTAGTTTATGGCTACACCTTC
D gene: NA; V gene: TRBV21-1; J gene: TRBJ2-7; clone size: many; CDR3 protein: CASSKVSRVGLYEQYF; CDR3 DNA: TGTGCCAGCAGCAAAGTTTCCAGGGTTGGACTCTACGAGCAGTACTTC
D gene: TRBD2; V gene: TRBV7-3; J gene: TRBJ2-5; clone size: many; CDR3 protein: CASSRGGIRETQYF; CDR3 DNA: TGTGCCAGCAGCCGGGGGGGGATTCGAGAGACCCAGTACTTC
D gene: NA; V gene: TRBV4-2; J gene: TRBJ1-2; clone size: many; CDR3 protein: CASIQYDGSYGYTF; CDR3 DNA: TGTGCCAGCATCCAATACGACGGCTCCTATGGCTACACCTTC
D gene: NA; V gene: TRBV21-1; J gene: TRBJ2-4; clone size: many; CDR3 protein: CASSINCYPFLAKNIQYF; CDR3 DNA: TGTGCCAGCAGCATTAACTGCTACCCCTTCTTAGCCAAAAACATTCAGTACTTC
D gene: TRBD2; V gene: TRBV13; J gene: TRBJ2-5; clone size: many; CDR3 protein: CASSVRGGQETQYF; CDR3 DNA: TGTGCCAGCAGCGTACGCGGGGGCCAAGAGACCCAGTACTTC
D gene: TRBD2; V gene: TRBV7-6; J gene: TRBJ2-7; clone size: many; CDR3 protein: CASSPLAGGLSYEQYF; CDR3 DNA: TGTGCCAGCAGCCCCCTAGCGGGAGGCCTCTCCTACGAGCAGTACTTC
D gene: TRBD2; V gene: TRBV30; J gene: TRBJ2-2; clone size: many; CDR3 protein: CAWTSGSETGELFF; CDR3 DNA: TGTGCCTGGACCAGCGGGAGTGAAACCGGGGAGCTGTTTTTT
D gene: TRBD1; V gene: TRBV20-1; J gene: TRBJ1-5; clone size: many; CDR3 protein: CSAGQSNQPQHF; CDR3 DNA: TGCAGTGCGGGACAGTCCAATCAGCCCCAGCATTTT
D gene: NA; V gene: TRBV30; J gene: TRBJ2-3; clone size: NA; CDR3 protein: CAWSALTDTQYF; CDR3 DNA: TGTGCCTGGAGTGCCTTGACAGATACGCAGTATTTT
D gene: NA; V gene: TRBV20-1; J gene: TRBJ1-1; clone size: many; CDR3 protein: CSARDVAALPAEAFF; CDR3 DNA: TGCAGTGCTAGAGACGTAGCCGCACTACCCGCTGAAGCTTTCTTT
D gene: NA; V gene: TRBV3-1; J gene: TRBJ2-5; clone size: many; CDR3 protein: CASSQDFVGALSYF; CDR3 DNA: TGTGCCAGCAGCCAAGATTTCGTAGGCGCCTTGAGCTACTTC
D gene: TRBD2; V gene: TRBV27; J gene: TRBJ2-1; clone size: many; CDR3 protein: CASSSRGSLAGINNEQFF; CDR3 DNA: TGTGCCAGCAGTTCCCGCGGAAGTCTAGCGGGAATAAACAATGAGCAGTTCTTC
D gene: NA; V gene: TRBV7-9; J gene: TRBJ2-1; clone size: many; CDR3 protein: CASSLVWRRALNEQFF; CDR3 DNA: TGTGCCAGCAGCTTAGTCTGGCGGAGGGCTTTGAATGAGCAGTTCTTC
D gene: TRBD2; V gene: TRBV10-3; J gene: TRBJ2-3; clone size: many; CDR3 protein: CAISVSLGLAGDTDTQYF; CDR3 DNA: TGTGCCATCAGTGTGAGCCTGGGGCTAGCGGGAGACACAGATACGCAGTATTTT
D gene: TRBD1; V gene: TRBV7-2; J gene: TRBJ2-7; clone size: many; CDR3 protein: CASSKQGASSYEQYF; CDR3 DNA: TGTGCCAGCAGCAAGCAGGGGGCGAGCTCCTACGAGCAGTACTTC
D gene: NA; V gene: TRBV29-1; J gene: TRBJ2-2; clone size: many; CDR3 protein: CSVEDRGTRTGELFF; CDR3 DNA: TGCAGCGTTGAAGATCGGGGAACGCGCACCGGGGAGCTGTTTTTT
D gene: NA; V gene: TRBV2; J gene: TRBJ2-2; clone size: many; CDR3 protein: CASRSQGDTGELFF; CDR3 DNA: TGTGCCAGCAGAAGTCAGGGTGACACCGGGGAGCTGTTTTTT
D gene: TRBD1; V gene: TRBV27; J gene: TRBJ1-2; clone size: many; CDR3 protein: CASSLFGTGNNYGYTF; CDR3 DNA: TGTGCCAGCAGTTTATTTGGGACAGGAAATAACTATGGCTACACCTTC
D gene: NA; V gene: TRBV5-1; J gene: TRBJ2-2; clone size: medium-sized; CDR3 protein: CASSWTFNTGELFF; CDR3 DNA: TGCGCCAGCAGCTGGACCTTTAACACCGGGGAGCTGTTTTTT
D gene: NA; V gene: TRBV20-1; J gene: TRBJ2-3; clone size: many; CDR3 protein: CSARDPRGSGTQYF; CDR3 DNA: TGCAGTGCTAGAGATCCACGGGGAAGCGGTACGCAGTATTTT
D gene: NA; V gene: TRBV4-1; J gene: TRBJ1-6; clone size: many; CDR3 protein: CASNTPHRVDDSPLHF; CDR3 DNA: TGCGCCAGCAATACCCCCCACAGGGTTGATGATTCACCCCTCCACTTT
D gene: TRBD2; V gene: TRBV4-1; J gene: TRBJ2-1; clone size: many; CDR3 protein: CASSQPERGPYNEQFF; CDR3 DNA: TGCGCCAGCAGCCAACCCGAGCGGGGCCCCTACAATGAGCAGTTCTTC
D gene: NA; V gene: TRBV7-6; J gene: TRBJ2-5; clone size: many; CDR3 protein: CASSRGRWETQYF; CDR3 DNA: TGTGCCAGCAGCCGGGGCCGGTGGGAGACCCAGTACTTC
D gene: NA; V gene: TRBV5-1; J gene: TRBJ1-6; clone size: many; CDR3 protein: CASRKNNSPLHF; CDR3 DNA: TGCGCCAGCAGAAAGAACAATTCACCCCTCCACTTT
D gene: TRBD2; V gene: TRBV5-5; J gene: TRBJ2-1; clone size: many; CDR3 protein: CASSPRLRDYPFHEQFF; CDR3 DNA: TGTGCCAGCAGCCCCCGTCTGAGGGACTACCCTTTTCATGAGCAGTTCTTC
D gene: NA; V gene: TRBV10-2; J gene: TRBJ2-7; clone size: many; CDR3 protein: CASSDSYEQYF; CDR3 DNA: TGCGCCAGCAGTGATTCGTACGAGCAGTACTTC
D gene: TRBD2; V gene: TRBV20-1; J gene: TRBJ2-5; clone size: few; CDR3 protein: CSAREGAGEQETQYF; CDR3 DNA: TGCAGTGCTAGAGAAGGAGCGGGGGAGCAAGAGACCCAGTACTTC
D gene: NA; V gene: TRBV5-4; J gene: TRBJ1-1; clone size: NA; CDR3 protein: CASSFGTEAFF; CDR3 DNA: TGTGCCAGCAGCTTCGGGACAGAAGCTTTCTTT
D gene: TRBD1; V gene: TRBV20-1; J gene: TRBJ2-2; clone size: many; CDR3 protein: CSARESDRFILDTGELFF; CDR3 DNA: TGCAGTGCTAGAGAGTCGGACAGGTTTATCTTGGACACCGGGGAGCTGTTTTTT
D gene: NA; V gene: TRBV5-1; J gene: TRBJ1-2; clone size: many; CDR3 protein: CASSKDGKNYGYTF; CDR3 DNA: TGCGCCAGCAGCAAAGACGGGAAAAACTATGGCTACACCTTC
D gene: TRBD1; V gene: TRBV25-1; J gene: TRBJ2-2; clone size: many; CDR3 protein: CASRDRAPTGELFF; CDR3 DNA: TGTGCCTCCCGGGACAGGGCGCCCACCGGGGAGCTGTTTTTT
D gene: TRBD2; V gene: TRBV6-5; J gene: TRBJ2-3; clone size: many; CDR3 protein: CASSSEYSGGGTDTQYF; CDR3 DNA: TGTGCCAGCAGTTCCGAGTATAGCGGGGGGGGCACAGATACGCAGTATTTT
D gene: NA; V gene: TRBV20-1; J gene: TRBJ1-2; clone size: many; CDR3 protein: CSARELNYGYTF; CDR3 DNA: TGCAGTGCTAGGGAACTGAACTATGGCTACACCTTC
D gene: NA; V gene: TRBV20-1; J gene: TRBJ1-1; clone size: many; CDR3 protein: CSARHDLNTEAFF; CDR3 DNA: TGCAGTGCTAGACACGATCTGAACACTGAAGCTTTCTTT
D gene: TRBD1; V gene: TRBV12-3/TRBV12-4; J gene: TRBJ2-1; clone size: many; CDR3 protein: CASSLPPHRGRNEQFF; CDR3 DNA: TGTGCCAGCAGTCTCCCCCCCCACAGGGGTCGAAATGAGCAGTTCTTC
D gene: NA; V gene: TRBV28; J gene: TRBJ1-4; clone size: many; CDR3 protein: CASTGGLATNEKLFF; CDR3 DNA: TGTGCCAGCACCGGCGGTCTTGCAACTAATGAAAAACTGTTTTTT
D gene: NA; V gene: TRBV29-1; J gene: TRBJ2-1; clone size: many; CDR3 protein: CSDIPGQLNEQFF; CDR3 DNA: TGCAGCGATATACCGGGACAACTCAATGAGCAGTTCTTC
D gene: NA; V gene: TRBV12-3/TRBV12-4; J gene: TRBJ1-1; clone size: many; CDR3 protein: CASSLGEYSQAFF; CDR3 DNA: TGTGCCAGCAGTTTAGGGGAGTACAGTCAAGCTTTCTTT
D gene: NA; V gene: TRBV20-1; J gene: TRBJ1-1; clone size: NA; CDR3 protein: CSALGHPGTEAFF; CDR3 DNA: TGCAGTGCCCTGGGACACCCAGGCACTGAAGCTTTCTTT
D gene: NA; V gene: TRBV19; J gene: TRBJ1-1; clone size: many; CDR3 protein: CASSLTLGAWTEAFF; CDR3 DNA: TGTGCCAGTAGTCTCACATTGGGGGCCTGGACTGAAGCTTTCTTT
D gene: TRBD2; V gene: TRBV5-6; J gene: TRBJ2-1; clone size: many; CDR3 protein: CASSPLWTSGGSEQFF; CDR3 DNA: TGTGCCAGCAGCCCACTTTGGACTAGCGGGGGTAGTGAGCAGTTCTTC
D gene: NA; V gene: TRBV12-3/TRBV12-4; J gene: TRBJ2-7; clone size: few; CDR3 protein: CASSLGTRYEQYF; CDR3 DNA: TGTGCCAGCAGCCTCGGGACGAGATACGAGCAGTACTTC
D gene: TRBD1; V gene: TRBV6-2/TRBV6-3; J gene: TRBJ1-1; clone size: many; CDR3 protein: CASSPGQGWDTEAFF; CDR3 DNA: TGTGCCAGCAGTCCAGGACAGGGGTGGGACACTGAAGCTTTCTTT
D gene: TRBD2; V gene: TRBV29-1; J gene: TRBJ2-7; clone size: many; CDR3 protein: CSVGTSGSSEQYF; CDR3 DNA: TGCAGCGTTGGGACTAGCGGGAGTTCCGAGCAGTACTTC
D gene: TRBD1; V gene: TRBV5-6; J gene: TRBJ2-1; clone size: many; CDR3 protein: CASTRQGPEQFF; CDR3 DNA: TGTGCCAGCACCCGACAGGGCCCTGAGCAGTTCTTC
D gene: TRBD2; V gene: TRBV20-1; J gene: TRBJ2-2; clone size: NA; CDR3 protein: CSARGDSSYTGEQFF; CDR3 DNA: TGCAGTGCACGGGGGGACTCGTCATACACCGGGGAGCAGTTTTTT
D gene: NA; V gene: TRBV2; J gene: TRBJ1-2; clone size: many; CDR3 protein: CASSNRADLRGYTF; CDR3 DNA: TGTGCCAGCAGTAACAGGGCGGATTTGAGGGGCTACACCTTC